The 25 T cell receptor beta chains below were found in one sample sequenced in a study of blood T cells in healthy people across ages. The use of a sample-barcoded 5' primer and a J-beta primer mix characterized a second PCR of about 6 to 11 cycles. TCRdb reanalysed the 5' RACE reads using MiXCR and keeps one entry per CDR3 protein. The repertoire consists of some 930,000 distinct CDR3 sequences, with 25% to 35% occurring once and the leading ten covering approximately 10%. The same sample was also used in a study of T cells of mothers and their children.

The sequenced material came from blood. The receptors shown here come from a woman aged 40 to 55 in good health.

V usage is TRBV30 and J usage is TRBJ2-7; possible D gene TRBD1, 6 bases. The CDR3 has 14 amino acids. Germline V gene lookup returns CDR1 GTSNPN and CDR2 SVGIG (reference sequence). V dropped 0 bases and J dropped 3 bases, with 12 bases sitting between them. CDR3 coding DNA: TGTGCCTGGAGTGTTAACAGGGCAGTCTACGAGCAGTACTTC. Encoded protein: CAWSVNRAVYEQYF.

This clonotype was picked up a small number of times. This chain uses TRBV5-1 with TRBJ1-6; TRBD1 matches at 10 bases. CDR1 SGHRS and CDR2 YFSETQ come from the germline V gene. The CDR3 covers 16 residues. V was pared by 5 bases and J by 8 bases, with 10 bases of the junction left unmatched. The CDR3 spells CASSSGQGGWYSPLHF. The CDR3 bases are TGCGCCAGCAGTAGCGGACAGGGGGGATGGTATTCACCCCTCCACTTT. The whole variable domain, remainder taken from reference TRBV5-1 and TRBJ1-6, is KAGVTQTPRYLIKTRGQQVTLSCSPISGHRSVSWYQQTPGQGLQFLFEYFSETQRNKGNFPGRFSGRQFSNSRSEMNVSTLELGDSALYLCASSSGQGGWYSPLHFGNGTRLTVT.

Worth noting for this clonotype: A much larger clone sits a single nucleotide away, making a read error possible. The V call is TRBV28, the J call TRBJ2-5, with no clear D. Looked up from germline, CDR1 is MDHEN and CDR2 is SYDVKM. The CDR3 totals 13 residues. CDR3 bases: TGTGCCTGCAGCCAGGCAGCTCAAGAGACCCAGTACTTC. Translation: CACSQAAQETQYF.

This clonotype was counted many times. The CDR3 DNA follows: TGTGCCATCAGTGAGTCGACTCCTGTCGGACTCTATGGCTACACCTTC. This translates into CAISESTPVGLYGYTF. This rearrangement joins TRBV10-3 to TRBJ1-2; D gene unclear. Trimming cost V 0 bases and J 4 bases, with 15 bases left between them. CDR1 and CDR2 (germline): ENHRY, SYGVKD. The CDR3 sequence is 16 residues long.

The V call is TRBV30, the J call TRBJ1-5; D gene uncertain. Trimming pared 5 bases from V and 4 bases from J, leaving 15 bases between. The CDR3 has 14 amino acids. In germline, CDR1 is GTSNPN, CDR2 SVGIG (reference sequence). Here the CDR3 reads CAWGPLGRNQPQHF. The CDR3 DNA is TGTGCCTGGGGACCCCTCGGTAGGAATCAGCCCCAGCATTTT.

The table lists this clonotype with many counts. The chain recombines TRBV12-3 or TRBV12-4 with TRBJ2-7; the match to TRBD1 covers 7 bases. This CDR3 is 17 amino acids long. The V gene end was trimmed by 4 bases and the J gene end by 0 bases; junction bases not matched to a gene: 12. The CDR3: CASSSLMWDSPSYEQYF. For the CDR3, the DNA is TGTGCCAGCAGTTCTCTGATGTGGGACAGTCCCTCCTACGAGCAGTACTTC.

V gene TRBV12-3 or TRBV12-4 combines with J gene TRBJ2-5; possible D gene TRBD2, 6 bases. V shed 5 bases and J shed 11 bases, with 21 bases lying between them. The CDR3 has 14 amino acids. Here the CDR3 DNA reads TGTGCCAGCAGTCCGCTTAGCGGTAACAATGAGCAGTACTTC. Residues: CASSPLSGNNEQYF.

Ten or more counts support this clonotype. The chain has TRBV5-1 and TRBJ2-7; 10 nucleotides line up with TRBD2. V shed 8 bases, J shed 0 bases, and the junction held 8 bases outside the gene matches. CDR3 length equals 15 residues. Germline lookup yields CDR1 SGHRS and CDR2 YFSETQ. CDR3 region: CARQTGTSDSYEQYF. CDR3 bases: TGCGCCAGACAAACCGGGACTAGCGACTCCTACGAGCAGTACTTC.

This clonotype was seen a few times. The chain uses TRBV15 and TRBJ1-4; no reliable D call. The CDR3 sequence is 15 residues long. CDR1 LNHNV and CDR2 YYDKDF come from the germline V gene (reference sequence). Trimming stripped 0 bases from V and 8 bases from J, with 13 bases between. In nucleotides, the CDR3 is TGTGCCACCAGCAGAGATTCGCACAGCGGGGAAAAACTGTTTTTT. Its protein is CATSRDSHSGEKLFF.

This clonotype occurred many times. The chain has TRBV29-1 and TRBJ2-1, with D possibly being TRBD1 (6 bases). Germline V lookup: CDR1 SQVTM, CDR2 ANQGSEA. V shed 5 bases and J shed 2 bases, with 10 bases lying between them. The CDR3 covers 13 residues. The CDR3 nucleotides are TGCAGCGTTAGGGGGAGAACCTACAATGAGCAGTTCTTC. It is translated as CSVRGRTYNEQFF.

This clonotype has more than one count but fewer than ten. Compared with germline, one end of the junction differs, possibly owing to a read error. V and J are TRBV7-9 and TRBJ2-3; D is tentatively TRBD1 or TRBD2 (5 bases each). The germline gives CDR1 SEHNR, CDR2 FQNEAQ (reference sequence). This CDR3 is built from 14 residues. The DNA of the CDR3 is TGTGCCAGCAGCAAGGGACGCAGCACAGGTACGCAGTATTTT. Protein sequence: CASSKGRSTGTQYF.

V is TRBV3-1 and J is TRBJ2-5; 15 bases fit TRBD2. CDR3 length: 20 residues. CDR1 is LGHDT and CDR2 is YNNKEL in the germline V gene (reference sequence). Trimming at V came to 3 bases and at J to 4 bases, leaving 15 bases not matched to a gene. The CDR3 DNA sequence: TGTGCCAGCAGCCATTCGACCGCATGGACTAGCGGGGGGGCGAGAGAGACCCAGTACTTC. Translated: CASSHSTAWTSGGARETQYF.

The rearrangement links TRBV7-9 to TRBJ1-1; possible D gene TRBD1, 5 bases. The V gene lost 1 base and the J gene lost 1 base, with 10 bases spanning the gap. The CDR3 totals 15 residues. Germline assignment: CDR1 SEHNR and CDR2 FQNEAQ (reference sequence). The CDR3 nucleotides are TGTGCCAGCAGCTTAGTTCAGGGTAGGAACACTGAAGCTTTCTTT. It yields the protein CASSLVQGRNTEAFF.

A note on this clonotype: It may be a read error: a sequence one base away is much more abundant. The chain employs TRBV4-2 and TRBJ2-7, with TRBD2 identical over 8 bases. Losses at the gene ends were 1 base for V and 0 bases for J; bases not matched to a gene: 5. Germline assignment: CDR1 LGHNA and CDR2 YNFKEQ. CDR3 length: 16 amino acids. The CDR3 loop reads CASSQGRAGDSYEQYF. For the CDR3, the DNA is TGTGCCAGCAGCCAAGGGCGAGCGGGGGACTCCTACGAGCAGTACTTC.

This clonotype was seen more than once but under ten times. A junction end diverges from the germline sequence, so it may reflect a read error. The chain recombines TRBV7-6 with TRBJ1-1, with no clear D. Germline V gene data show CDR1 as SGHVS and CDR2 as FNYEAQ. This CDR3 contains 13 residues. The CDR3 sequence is CANSLGGNTEAFF. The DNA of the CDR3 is TGTGCCAACAGCTTAGGAGGGAACACTGAAGCTTTCTTT.

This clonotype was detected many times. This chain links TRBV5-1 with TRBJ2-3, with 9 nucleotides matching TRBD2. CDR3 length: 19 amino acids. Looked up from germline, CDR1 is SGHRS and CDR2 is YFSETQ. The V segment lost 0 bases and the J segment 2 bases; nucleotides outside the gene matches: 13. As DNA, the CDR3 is TGCGCCAGCAGCTTGGGTAGAAGGGGTAGCGGGGGTTACACAGATACGCAGTATTTT. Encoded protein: CASSLGRRGSGGYTDTQYF.

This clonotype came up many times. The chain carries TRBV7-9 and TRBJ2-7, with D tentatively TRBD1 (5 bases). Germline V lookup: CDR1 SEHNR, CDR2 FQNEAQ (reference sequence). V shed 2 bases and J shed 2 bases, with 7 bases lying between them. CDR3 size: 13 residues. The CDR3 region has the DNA TGTGCCAGCAGCTTAAGGGGAACCTACGAGCAGTACTTC. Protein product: CASSLRGTYEQYF.

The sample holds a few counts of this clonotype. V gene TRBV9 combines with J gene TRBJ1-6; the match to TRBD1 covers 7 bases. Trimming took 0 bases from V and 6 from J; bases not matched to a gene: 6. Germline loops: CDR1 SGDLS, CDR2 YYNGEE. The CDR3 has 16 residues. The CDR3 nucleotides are TGTGCCAGCAGCGTAGGTCTTACAGGGGCTAATTCACCCCTCCACTTT. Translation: CASSVGLTGANSPLHF. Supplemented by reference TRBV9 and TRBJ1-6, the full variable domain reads DSGVTQTPKHLITATGQRVTLRCSPRSGDLSVYWYQQSLDQGLQFLIQYYNGEERAKGNILERFSAQQFPDLHSELNLSSLELGDSALYFCASSVGLTGANSPLHFGNGTRLTVT.

The CDR3 reads CASSSRGWTYEQYF. For the CDR3, the DNA is TGTGCCAGCAGTTCCAGGGGGTGGACCTACGAGCAGTACTTC. The chain is built from TRBV2 and TRBJ2-4, with 7 bases identical to TRBD1. Matching the DNA end better, TRBJ2-7 makes the J call doubtful. Looked up from germline, CDR1 is SNHLY and CDR2 is FYNNEI. This CDR3 comprises 14 residues.

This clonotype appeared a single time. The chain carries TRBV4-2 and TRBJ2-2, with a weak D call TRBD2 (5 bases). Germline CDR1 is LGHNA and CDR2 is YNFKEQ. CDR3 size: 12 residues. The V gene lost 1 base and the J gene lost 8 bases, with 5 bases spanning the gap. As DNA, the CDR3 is TGTGCCAGCAGCCAAGGAGGGGGGGAGCTGTTTTTT. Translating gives CASSQGGGELFF.

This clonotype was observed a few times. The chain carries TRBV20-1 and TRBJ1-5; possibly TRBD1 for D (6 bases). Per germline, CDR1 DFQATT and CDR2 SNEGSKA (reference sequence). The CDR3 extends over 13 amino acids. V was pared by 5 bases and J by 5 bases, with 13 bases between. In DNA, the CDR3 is TGCAGTGCTCAACAGGGAGCTTATCAGCCCCAGCATTTT. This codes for CSAQQGAYQPQHF.

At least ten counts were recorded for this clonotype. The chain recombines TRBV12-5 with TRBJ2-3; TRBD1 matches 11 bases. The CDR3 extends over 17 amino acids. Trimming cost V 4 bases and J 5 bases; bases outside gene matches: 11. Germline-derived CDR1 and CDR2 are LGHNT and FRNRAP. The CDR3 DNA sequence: TGTGCTAGTGGTTCCCTCACCGGACAGGGGGCGCAAGATACGCAGTATTTT. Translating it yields CASGSLTGQGAQDTQYF.

This chain's CDR3 is CASSVEAGYQETQYF. The CDR3 nucleotides read TGTGCCAGCAGCGTAGAAGCCGGGTACCAAGAGACCCAGTACTTC. The gene calls are TRBV9 and TRBJ2-5; D call uncertain. Germline CDR1 is SGDLS and CDR2 is YYNGEE. There are 15 residues in the CDR3. V lost 0 bases, J lost 0 bases, and 9 bases lay in between.

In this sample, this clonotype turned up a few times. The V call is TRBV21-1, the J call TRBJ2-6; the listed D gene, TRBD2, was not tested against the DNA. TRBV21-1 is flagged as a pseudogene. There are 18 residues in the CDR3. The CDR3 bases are TGTGCCAGCAGCAAAGGAAAAGCGGCCCGATCTGGGGCCAACGTCCTGACTTTC. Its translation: CASSKGKAARSGANVLTF.

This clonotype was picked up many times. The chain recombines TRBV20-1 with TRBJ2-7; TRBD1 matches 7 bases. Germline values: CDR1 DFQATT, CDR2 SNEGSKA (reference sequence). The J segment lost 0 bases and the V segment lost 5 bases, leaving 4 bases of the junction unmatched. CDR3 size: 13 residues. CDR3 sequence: CSAPGQLSYEQYF. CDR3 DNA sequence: TGCAGTGCTCCGGGACAGCTCTCCTACGAGCAGTACTTC.